The sequence of this T cell receptor beta chain was determined in a study of regulatory T cells in long-lasting Graves disease. The germline V gene has CDR1 LGHDT and CDR2 YNNKEL (reference sequence). Between the trimmed V and J ends, which lost 6 bases and 4 bases, there was a span of 17 bases. The CDR3 length is 15 residues. As to time point: newly diagnosed GD, antithyroid drugs for less than 3 months. With RNA extracted from PBMCs as input, the TCR library was made. Study conclusions and caveats: With some 2,500 shared public clonotypes, persistent patients exceeded new patients, who shared 966.

This clonotype was recorded at least ten times. The antigen is undetermined. Libraries of TCR beta came from iRepertoire HTBI primers plus Arm-PCR of CDR3 regions. Original handling: Sample data revealed approximately 62 TRBV and over twelve TRBJ segments. One entry per CDR3 protein, called by TCRdb with MiXCR from the multiplex PCR reads. These V and J calls are TCRdb output, not the study's own analysis. Altogether hundreds of thousands of distinct CDR3 sequences are present, 16% being singletons, with the ten largest covering less than 35%. These same records also appear under a second study, on T cells in Graves' hyperthyroidism and ophthalmopathy. From that paper: Used for diagnoses were clinical symptoms, serum thyroxine and TRAb, thyroid ultrasound and orbital computed tomography.

The chain carries TRBV3-1 and TRBJ2-3; perhaps TRBD2 as D (7 bases). The sequences come from peripheral blood mononuclear cells (PBMCs), collected at new diagnosis, from a patient treated with antithyroid drugs. This clonotype originated in a man in his forties with Graves disease. The CDR3 region has the DNA TGTGCCAGCAGACTTCAAGGGGGGGCGTCAGATACGCAGTATTTT. It encodes CASRLQGGASDTQYF.